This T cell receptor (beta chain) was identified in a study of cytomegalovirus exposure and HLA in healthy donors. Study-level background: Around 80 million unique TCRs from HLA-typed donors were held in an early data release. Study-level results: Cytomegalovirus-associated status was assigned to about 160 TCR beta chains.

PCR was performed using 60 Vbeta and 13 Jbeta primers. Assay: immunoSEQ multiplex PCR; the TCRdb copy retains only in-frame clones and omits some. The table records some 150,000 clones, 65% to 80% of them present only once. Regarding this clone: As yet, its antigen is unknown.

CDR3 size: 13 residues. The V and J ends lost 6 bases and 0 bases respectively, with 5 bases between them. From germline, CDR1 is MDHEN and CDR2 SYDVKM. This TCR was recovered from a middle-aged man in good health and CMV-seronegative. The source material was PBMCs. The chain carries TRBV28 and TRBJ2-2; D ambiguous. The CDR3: CASRRTNTGELFF. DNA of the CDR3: TGTGCCAGCAGGCGGACGAACACCGGGGAGCTGTTTTTT.